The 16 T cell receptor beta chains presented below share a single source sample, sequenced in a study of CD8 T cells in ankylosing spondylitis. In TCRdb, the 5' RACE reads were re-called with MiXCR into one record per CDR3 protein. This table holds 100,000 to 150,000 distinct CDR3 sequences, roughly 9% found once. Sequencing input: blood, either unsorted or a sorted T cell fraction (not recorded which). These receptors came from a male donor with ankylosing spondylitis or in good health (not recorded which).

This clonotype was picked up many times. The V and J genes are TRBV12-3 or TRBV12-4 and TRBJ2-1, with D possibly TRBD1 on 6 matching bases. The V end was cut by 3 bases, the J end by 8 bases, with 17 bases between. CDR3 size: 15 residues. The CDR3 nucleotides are TGTGCCAGCAGTTTCACCAGGGACACAATCGATGAGCAGTTCTTC. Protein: CASSFTRDTIDEQFF.

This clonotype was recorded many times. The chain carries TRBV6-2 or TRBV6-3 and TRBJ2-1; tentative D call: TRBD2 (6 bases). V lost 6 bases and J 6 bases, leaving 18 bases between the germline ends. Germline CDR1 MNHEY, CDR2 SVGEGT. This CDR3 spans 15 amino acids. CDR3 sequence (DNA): TGTGCCAGCAGGCCCGGGGGAGTTGGGGCCAATGAGCAGTTCTTC. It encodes CASRPGGVGANEQFF.

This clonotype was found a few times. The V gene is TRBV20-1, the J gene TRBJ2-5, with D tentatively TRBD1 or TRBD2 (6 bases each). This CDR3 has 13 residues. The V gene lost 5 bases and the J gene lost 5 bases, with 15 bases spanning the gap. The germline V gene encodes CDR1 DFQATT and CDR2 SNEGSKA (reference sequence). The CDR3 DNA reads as TGCAGTGCTCCTCCAGGGGCGGGGGAGACCCAGTACTTC. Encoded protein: CSAPPGAGETQYF.

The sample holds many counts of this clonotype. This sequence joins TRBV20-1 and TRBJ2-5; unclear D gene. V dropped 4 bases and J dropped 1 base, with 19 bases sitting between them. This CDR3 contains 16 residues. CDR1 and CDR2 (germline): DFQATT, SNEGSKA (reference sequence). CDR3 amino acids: CSATLSSSTIQETQYF. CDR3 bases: TGCAGTGCTACCCTAAGTTCGAGTACTATCCAAGAGACCCAGTACTTC.

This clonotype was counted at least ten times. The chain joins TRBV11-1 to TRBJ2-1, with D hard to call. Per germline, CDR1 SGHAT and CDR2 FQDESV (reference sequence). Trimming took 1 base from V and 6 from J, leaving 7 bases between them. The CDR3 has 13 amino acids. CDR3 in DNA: TGTGCCAGCAGCTTAGATTTTTCCAATGAGCAGTTCTTC. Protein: CASSLDFSNEQFF. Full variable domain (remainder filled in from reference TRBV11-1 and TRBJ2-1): EAEVAQSPRYKITEKSQAVAFWCDPISGHATLYWYRQILGQGPELLVQFQDESVVDDSQLPKDRFSAERLKGVDSTLKIQPAELGDSAMYLCASSLDFSNEQFFGPGTRLTVL.

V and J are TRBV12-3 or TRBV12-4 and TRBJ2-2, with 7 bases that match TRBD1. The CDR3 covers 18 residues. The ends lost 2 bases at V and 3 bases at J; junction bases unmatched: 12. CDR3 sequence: CASSLLGYRGRDTGELFF. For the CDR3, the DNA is TGTGCCAGCAGTTTACTAGGCTACAGGGGCCGGGACACCGGGGAGCTGTTTTTT.

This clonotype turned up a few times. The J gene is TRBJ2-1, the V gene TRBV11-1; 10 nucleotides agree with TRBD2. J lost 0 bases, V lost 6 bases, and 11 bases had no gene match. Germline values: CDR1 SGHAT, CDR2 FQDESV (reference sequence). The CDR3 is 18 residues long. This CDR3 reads CASRPPPSGRGSYNEQFF. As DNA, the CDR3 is TGTGCCAGCAGGCCTCCCCCCAGCGGGAGGGGCTCCTACAATGAGCAGTTCTTC.

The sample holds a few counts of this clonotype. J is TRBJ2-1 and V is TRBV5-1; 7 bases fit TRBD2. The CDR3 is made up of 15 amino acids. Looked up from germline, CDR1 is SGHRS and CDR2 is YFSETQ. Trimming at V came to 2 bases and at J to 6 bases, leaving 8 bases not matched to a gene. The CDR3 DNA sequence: TGCGCCAGCAGCTTAGCAGAACCTAGCGGCAATGAGCAGTTCTTC. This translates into CASSLAEPSGNEQFF.

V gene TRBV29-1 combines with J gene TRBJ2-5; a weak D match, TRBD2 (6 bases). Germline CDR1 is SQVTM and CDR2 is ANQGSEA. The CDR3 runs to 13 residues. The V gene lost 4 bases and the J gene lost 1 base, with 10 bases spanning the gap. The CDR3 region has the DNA TGCAGCGTTGCAGGACTAATCCAAGAGACCCAGTACTTC. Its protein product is CSVAGLIQETQYF.

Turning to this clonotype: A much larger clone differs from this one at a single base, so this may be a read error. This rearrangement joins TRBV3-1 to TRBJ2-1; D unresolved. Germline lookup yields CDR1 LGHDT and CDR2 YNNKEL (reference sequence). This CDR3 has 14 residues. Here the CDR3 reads CASSRGPLGDDQFF. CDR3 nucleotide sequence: TGTGCCAGCAGCCGCGGACCCCTAGGTGATGACCAGTTCTTC.

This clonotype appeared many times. Here the CDR3 reads CASRVWTGAHNEQFF. The CDR3 DNA reads TGTGCCAGCAGGGTATGGACAGGGGCCCACAATGAGCAGTTCTTC. The chain is built from TRBV12-3 or TRBV12-4 and TRBJ2-1; 9 nucleotides line up with TRBD1. After removal of 6 bases from V and 5 bases from J, the junction contained 8 bases not matched to a gene. The CDR3 totals 15 residues.

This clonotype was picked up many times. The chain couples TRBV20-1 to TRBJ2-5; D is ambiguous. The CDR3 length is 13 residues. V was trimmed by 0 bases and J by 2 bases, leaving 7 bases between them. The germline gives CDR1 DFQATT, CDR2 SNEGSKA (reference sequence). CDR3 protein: CSARDANQETQYF. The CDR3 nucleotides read TGCAGTGCTAGAGATGCGAATCAAGAGACCCAGTACTTC.

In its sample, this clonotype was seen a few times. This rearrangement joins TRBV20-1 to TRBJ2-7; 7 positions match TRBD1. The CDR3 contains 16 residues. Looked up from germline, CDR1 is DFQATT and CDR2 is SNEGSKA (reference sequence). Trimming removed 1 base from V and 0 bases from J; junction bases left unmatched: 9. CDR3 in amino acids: CSARGYRGRSSYEQYF. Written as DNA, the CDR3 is TGCAGTGCTAGAGGATACAGGGGCCGGAGCTCCTACGAGCAGTACTTC.

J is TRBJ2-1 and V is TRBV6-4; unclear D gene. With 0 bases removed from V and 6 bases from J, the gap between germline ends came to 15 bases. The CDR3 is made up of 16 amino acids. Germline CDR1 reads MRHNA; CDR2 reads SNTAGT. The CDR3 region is CASSDSKLSSLNEQFF. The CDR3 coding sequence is TGTGCCAGCAGTGACTCGAAACTCAGTTCCCTCAATGAGCAGTTCTTC.

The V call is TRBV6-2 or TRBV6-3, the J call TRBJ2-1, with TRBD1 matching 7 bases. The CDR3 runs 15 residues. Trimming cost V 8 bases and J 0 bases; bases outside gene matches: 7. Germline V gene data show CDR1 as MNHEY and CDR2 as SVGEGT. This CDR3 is CASCLGQSSYNEQFF. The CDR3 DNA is TGTGCCAGCTGCCTGGGACAGAGCTCCTACAATGAGCAGTTCTTC.

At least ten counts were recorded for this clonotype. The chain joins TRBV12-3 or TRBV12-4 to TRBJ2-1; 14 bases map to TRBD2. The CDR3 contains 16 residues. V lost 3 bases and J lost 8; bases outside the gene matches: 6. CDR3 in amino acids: CASSLGLAGVGYEQFF. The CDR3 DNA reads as TGTGCCAGCAGTTTGGGACTAGCGGGAGTTGGGTATGAGCAGTTCTTC.